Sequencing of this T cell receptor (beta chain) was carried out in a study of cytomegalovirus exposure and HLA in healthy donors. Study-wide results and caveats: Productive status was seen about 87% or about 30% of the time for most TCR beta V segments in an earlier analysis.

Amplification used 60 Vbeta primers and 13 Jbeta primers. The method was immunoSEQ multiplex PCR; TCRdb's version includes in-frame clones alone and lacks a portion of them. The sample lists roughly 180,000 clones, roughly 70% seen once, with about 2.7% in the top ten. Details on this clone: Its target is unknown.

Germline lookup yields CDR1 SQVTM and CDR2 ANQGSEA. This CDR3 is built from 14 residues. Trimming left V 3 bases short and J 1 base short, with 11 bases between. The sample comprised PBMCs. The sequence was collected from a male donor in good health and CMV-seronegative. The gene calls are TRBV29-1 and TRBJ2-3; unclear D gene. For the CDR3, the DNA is TGCAGCGTTGAGCCCTTGGCCGGCACAGATACGCAGTATTTT. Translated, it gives CSVEPLAGTDTQYF.